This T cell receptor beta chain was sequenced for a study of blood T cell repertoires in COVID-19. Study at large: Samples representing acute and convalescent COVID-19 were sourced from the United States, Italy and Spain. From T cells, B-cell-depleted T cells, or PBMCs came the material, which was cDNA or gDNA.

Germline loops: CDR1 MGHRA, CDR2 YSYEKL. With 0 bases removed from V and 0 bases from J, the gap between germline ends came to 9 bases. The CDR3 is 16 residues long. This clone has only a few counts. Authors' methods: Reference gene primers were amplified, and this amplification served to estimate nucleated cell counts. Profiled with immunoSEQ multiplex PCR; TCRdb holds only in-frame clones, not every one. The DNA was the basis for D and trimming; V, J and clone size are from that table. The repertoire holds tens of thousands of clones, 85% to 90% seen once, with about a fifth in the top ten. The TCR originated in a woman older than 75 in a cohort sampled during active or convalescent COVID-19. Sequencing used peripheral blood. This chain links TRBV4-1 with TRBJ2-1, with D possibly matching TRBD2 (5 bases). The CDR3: CASSQETGGSYNEQFF. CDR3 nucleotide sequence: TGCGCCAGCAGCCAAGAAACCGGAGGCTCCTACAATGAGCAGTTCTTC.